This TCR beta chain was identified in a study of T cells in women clearing cervical HPV infection. Study in general: Case blood drawn at lesion detection; control blood after infection cleared. Only a few women had HLA typing results available.

In the case of this clone: The read is 3 residues too short to cover the CDR3 end, so that end is filled in from the germline J gene.

Prevalent HPV16 infections were excluded; only incident single HPV16 infections included. The V and J ends lost 0 bases and 4 bases, in that order; junction bases with no gene match: 2. Germline CDR1 SGHRS, CDR2 YFSETQ. CDR3 size: 15 residues. Genomic DNA, averaging roughly 1,200 ng per sample, yielded TCR beta CDR3 via immunoSEQ. Sequencing used immunoSEQ multiplex PCR; TCRdb keeps in-frame clones, though not all of them. The sample data list 30,000 to 50,000 clones. This TCR was sampled from a woman aged 18-70 years with a cervical HPV16 infection that either progressed to CIN3+ or cleared (not recorded which). The sequenced sample was blood buffy coat. The V and J genes are TRBV5-1 and TRBJ2-1, with TRBD2 identical over 9 bases. CDR3 DNA, as far as it was read: TGCGCCAGCAGCTTGGGAGCGGGGGGTTACAATGAG. This translates into CASSLGAGGYNE. The entire CDR3 is CASSLGAGGYNEQFF.